A single sample is the source of the 20 T cell receptor beta chains below, sequenced in a study of CD8 T cells in ankylosing spondylitis. TCRdb passed the 5' RACE reads through MiXCR, listing each CDR3 protein once. The sample lists around 340,000 distinct CDR3 sequences; roughly 20% were seen once. Sequenced input: blood, either unsorted or a sorted T cell fraction (not recorded which). These receptors were collected from a male donor with ankylosing spondylitis or in good health (not recorded which).

This clonotype was picked up a small number of times. The CDR3 nucleotides read TGTGCCAGCAGCCAAGTACCCCCCGAGACCCAGTACTTC. Amino acid sequence: CASSQVPPETQYF. J is TRBJ2-5 and V is TRBV14; D gene unclear. This CDR3 spans 13 amino acids. CDR1 is SGHDN, CDR2 FVKESK, per germline. Trimming shortened V by 1 base and J by 5 bases, and 8 bases separated the two germline ends.

The chain joins TRBV24-1 to TRBJ2-5, with D tentatively TRBD1 (7 bases). V was trimmed by 5 bases and J by 5 bases, leaving 26 bases between them. The CDR3 is 18 amino acids. Germline assignment: CDR1 KGHDR and CDR2 SFDVKD. CDR3 protein: CATSAVGPEPGGGETQYF. DNA of the CDR3: TGTGCCACCAGTGCCGTTGGGCCGGAGCCAGGGGGAGGCGAGACCCAGTACTTC.

The count of this clonotype is one. The chain combines TRBV27 with TRBJ2-5; D is possibly TRBD2 (7 bases). From germline, CDR1 is MNHEY and CDR2 SMNVEV (reference sequence). V was shortened by 1 base and J by 1 base, with 10 bases between the two germline ends. The CDR3 sequence is 15 residues long. The CDR3 sequence: CASSLWAGAQETQYF. For the CDR3, the DNA is TGTGCCAGCAGTTTATGGGCGGGGGCCCAAGAGACCCAGTACTTC.

This clonotype was found many times. V and J are TRBV11-2 and TRBJ2-3, with 7 bases fitting TRBD1. Germline V gene data show CDR1 as SGHAT and CDR2 as FQNNGV. This CDR3 spans 16 amino acids. Losses at the gene ends were 1 base for V and 2 bases for J; bases not matched to a gene: 6. CDR3 sequence reads: CASSLGRQGVTDTQYF. Here the CDR3 DNA reads TGTGCCAGCAGCTTAGGCCGACAGGGTGTCACAGATACGCAGTATTTT. The full variable domain, its missing parts supplied by reference TRBV11-2 and TRBJ2-3, is EAGVAQSPRYKIIEKRQSVAFWCNPISGHATLYWYQQILGQGPKLLIQFQNNGVVDDSQLPKDRFSAERLKGVDSTLKIQPAKLEDSAVYLCASSLGRQGVTDTQYFGPGTRLTVL.

The sample holds a few counts of this clonotype. The chain joins TRBV4-1 to TRBJ1-2, with unresolved D. Germline CDR1 MGHRA, CDR2 YSYEKL. Between the trimmed V and J ends, which lost 2 bases and 2 bases, there was a span of 12 bases. CDR3 size: 15 residues. The CDR3 DNA reads TGCGCCAGCAGCCAAACCAAAGATGGGAACTATGGCTACACCTTC. Translated, it gives CASSQTKDGNYGYTF.

To note about this clonotype: This may be a read error, as it is one base from a much larger clone. The rearrangement links TRBV12-3 or TRBV12-4 to TRBJ2-5; D gene ambiguous. The CDR3 length is 15 residues. The CDR3 sequence is CASSSGRMGTETLYF. The CDR3, as DNA: TGTGCCAGCAGTTCAGGCCGTATGGGAACGGAGACCCTGTACTTC.

Written as DNA, the CDR3 is TGTGCCAGCAGTTACGTCGGGGCCTACAATGAGCAGTTCTTC. Amino acids: CASSYVGAYNEQFF. The rearrangement joins TRBV6-2 or TRBV6-3 to TRBJ2-1; D might be TRBD2 (5 bases). The CDR3 is made up of 14 amino acids. The V and J ends lost 2 bases and 2 bases respectively, with 7 bases between them. In germline, CDR1 is MNHEY, CDR2 SVGEGT.

J is TRBJ2-5 and V is TRBV4-1; D may be TRBD1 (5 bases). V was clipped by 4 bases and J by 0 bases, with 15 bases between them. CDR1 is MGHRA and CDR2 is YSYEKL in the germline V gene. The CDR3 consists of 16 residues. CDR3 in DNA: TGCGCCAGCAGCCCGAAAGGGGCAGAGTACCAAGAGACCCAGTACTTC. This encodes CASSPKGAEYQETQYF.

The J gene is TRBJ2-3, the V gene TRBV27, with 9 bases that match TRBD1. Germline V gene sequence: CDR1 MNHEY, CDR2 SMNVEV (reference sequence). This CDR3 has 16 residues. The trim removed 3 bases at V and 6 bases at J, leaving 10 bases unmatched. The CDR3 loop reads CASSFRDRDPTDTQYF. CDR3 coding DNA: TGTGCCAGCAGTTTCCGGGACAGGGATCCGACTGATACGCAGTATTTT.

This clonotype was picked up a small number of times. V usage is TRBV7-9 and J usage is TRBJ2-7, with D possibly matching TRBD2 (5 bases). Looked up from germline, CDR1 is SEHNR and CDR2 is FQNEAQ (reference sequence). V lost 3 bases and J 0 bases, leaving 18 bases between the germline ends. The CDR3 sequence is 17 residues long. CDR3 bases: TGTGCCAGCAGCTTCGACCTAGAGGGTTTAAGCTCCTACGAGCAGTACTTC. Residues: CASSFDLEGLSSYEQYF.

This rearrangement joins TRBV3-1 to TRBJ2-5; 8 nucleotides agree with TRBD1. This CDR3 region has 16 residues. Germline V gene sequence: CDR1 LGHDT, CDR2 YNNKEL (reference sequence). V shed 0 bases and J 4 bases; nucleotides not matched to a gene: 7. The CDR3 loop reads CASSQDRAGGRETQYF. The DNA of the CDR3 is TGTGCCAGCAGCCAAGATCGCGCAGGGGGCAGAGAGACCCAGTACTTC.

The chain joins TRBV30 to TRBJ2-3, with D perhaps given as TRBD1 or TRBD2 (6 bases each). The CDR3 sequence is 17 residues long. V lost 0 bases to trimming and J lost 4 bases, with 20 bases between them. Per the germline V gene, CDR1 is GTSNPN and CDR2 is SVGIG (reference sequence). The CDR3 DNA is TGTGCCTGGAGTGTACCGCTTGAGGGGGGCAGCCCAGATACGCAGTATTTT. Translating it yields CAWSVPLEGGSPDTQYF. The full variable domain, with the rest looked up from reference TRBV30 and TRBJ2-3, is SQTIHQWPATLVQPVGSPLSLECTVEGTSNPNLYWYRQAAGRGLQLLFYSVGIGQISSEVPQNLSASRPQDRQFILSSKKLLLSDSGFYLCAWSVPLEGGSPDTQYFGPGTRLTVL.

This sequence joins TRBV2 and TRBJ2-1; a possible D gene is TRBD1 (5 bases). V was clipped by 5 bases and J by 2 bases, with 7 bases between them. Germline V CDR1 and CDR2: SNHLY, FYNNEI. The CDR3 has 13 amino acids. CDR3 in DNA: TGTGCCAGCAGTTTCAGGGCCTACAATGAGCAGTTCTTC. This translates into CASSFRAYNEQFF. Drawing the rest from reference TRBV2 and TRBJ2-1, the complete variable domain is EPEVTQTPSHQVTQMGQEVILRCVPISNHLYFYWYRQILGQKVEFLVSFYNNEISEKSEIFDDQFSVERPDGSNFTLKIRSTKLEDSAMYFCASSFRAYNEQFFGPGTRLTVL.

This clonotype has just a few counts. The gene calls are TRBV6-1 and TRBJ2-7, with a weak D call TRBD2 (6 bases). V was pared by 4 bases and J by 5 bases, with 12 bases between. Germline CDR1 and CDR2: MNHNS and SASEGT. This CDR3 is 13 amino acids long. The CDR3 sequence is CASSVAPGDEQYF. The CDR3 DNA sequence: TGTGCCAGCAGTGTGGCCCCGGGGGACGAGCAGTACTTC.

This clonotype has just a few counts. The rearrangement joins TRBV4-1 to TRBJ1-1, with TRBD1 matching 10 bases. Germline CDR1 MGHRA, CDR2 YSYEKL. Trimming took 3 bases from V and 5 from J; bases not matched to a gene: 6. CDR3 length equals 15 residues. This CDR3 is CASSQAGQGGTEAFF. The CDR3 nucleotides read TGCGCCAGCAGCCAGGCCGGACAGGGGGGGACTGAAGCTTTCTTT.

The sample holds a few counts of this clonotype. The J gene is TRBJ2-7, the V gene TRBV29-1, with TRBD1 matching over 9 bases. Losses at the gene ends were 5 bases for V and 5 bases for J; bases not matched to a gene: 4. Germline loops: CDR1 SQVTM, CDR2 ANQGSEA. The CDR3 length is 12 residues. The CDR3 region has the DNA TGCAGCGTTATCGGACAGGGGAACGAGCAGTACTTC. It encodes CSVIGQGNEQYF.

The table lists this clonotype with a few counts. The rearrangement uses TRBV12-3 or TRBV12-4 and TRBJ2-2; D may be TRBD1 (5 bases). Trimming stripped 5 bases from V and 1 base from J, with 11 bases between. The CDR3 is 15 amino acids. This CDR3 reads CASSPEGQNTGELFF. CDR3 bases: TGTGCCAGCAGTCCCGAAGGACAGAACACCGGGGAGCTGTTTTTT.

This clonotype has ten or more counts. This sequence joins TRBV29-1 and TRBJ1-1; the D is unclear. The V gene's germline CDR1 is SQVTM and CDR2 ANQGSEA. This CDR3 region has 11 residues. Trimming left V 4 bases short and J 0 bases short, with 3 bases between. DNA of the CDR3: TGCAGCGTTGGGGTGAACACTGAAGCTTTCTTT. Translating gives CSVGVNTEAFF.

This clonotype has just a few counts. The V gene is TRBV10-3, the J gene TRBJ2-7; no clear D gene. This CDR3 is 15 amino acids long. Trimming pared 4 bases from V and 7 bases from J, leaving 20 bases between. Per the germline V gene, CDR1 is ENHRY and CDR2 is SYGVKD. The CDR3 spells CAISGSDARPEEQYF. The CDR3 region has the DNA TGTGCCATCAGTGGGTCGGACGCACGACCCGAAGAGCAGTACTTC.

This clonotype turned up a few times. V and J are TRBV3-1 and TRBJ2-7, with 7 bases fitting TRBD1. Per germline, CDR1 LGHDT and CDR2 YNNKEL (reference sequence). The trim removed 4 bases at V and 3 bases at J, leaving 6 bases unmatched. CDR3 length: 14 amino acids. The CDR3 is CASSPGQEDYEQYF. CDR3 bases: TGTGCCAGCAGCCCCGGACAGGAGGACTACGAGCAGTACTTC.